This T cell receptor (beta chain) was captured by sequencing in a study of T-cell memory formation after mild COVID-19. This clonotype was detected only a few times. Its target is not known. Study-wide results and caveats: CM and EM subsets held most contracting CD4+ clones; EMRA held CD8+ ones. Clones contracting over day 15 to 85 were CD4/CD8 balanced, with later expanders leaning CD4+. A subset of responding clones appeared in pre-infection memory, suggesting cross-reactive memory joined.

V was clipped by 1 base and J by 3 bases; unmatched bases: 10. This CDR3 region has 18 residues. Germline values: CDR1 SGHTA, CDR2 FQGNSA. TCRdb re-called the 5' RACE reads with MiXCR, one entry per CDR3 protein. The table has 150,000 to 200,000 distinct CDR3 sequences, roughly 28% seen once. The sequence derives from an adult woman who had mild COVID-19 (a few samples of this study predate the infection). Cell type and time point are not known. The V gene is TRBV7-2, the J gene TRBJ2-5; 11 bases align to TRBD2. The sequenced sample consisted of PBMCs or a T cell subset sorted from them (not recorded which). The CDR3 region has the DNA TGTGCCAGCAGCTTAGTCCCTTCTAGCGGGAGGCGAAAAGAGACCCAGTACTTC. This encodes CASSLVPSSGRRKETQYF. Combining the CDR3 with reference TRBV7-2 and TRBJ2-5 gives the whole variable domain GAGVSQSPSNKVTEKGKDVELRCDPISGHTALYWYRQSLGQGLEFLIYFQGNSAPDKSGLPSDRFSAERTGGSVSTLTIQRTQQEDSAVYLCASSLVPSSGRRKETQYFGPGTRLLVL.